This TCR beta chain was documented in a study of T cells in Graves' hyperthyroidism and ophthalmopathy. Broader study findings: Model predictions of ophthalmopathy came a median around 7.1 months before onset. Expanded thyroid clonotypes (above 0.001) were mostly also found in blood.

Orbital computed tomography, thyroid ultrasound, serum thyroxine and TRAb, and clinical symptoms together informed the diagnoses. This clonotype was counted a single time. The antigen remains unidentified. The length of the CDR3 is 14 residues. V was clipped by 6 bases and J by 3 bases; unmatched bases: 5. The germline gives CDR1 MNHNS, CDR2 SASEGT. The TCR beta CDR3 regions underwent amplification using RNA transcripts as the source. HTBI primers were the set used in a first-round RT-PCR of the TCR CDR3. MiXCR, run by TCRdb on the multiplex PCR reads, gives a single entry per CDR3 protein. The profile shows approximately 200,000 distinct CDR3 sequences, 18% of them singletons.

The chain employs TRBV6-1 and TRBJ2-7; 10 bases align to TRBD2. The specimen was blood. This clonotype was sampled from a man aged 40-55 years with Graves' hyperthyroidism. For the CDR3, the DNA is TGTGCCAGCAGGTCTAGCGGGGGACTCTACGAGCAGTACTTC. It encodes CASRSSGGLYEQYF.